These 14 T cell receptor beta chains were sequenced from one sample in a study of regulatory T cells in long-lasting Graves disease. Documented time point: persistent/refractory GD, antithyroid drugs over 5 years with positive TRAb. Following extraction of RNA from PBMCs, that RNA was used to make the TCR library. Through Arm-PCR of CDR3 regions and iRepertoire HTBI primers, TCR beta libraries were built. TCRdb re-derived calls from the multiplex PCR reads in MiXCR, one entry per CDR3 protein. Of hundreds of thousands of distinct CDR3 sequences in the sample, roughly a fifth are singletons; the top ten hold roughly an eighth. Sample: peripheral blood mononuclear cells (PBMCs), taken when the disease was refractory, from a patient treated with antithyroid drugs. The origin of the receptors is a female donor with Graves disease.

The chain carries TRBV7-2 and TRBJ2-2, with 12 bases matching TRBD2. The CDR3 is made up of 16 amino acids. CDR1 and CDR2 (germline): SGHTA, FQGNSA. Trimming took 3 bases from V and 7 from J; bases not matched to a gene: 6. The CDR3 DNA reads TGTGCCAGCAGCTTCCAACCGGGACTAGCGGGCGGGGAGCTGTTTTTT. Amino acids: CASSFQPGLAGGELFF.

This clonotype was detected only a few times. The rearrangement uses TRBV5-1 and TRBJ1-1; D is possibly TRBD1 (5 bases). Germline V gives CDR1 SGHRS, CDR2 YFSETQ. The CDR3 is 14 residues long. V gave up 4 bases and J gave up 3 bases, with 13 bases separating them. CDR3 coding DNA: TGCGCCAGCAGCGGAACACAGGAATACACTGAAGCTTTCTTT. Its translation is CASSGTQEYTEAFF.

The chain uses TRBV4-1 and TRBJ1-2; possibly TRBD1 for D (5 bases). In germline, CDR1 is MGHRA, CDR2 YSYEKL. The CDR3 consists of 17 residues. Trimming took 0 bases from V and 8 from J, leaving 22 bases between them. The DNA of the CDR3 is TGCGCCAGCAGCCAAGAACCCCAATTACCCCTCGGGGACGGCTACACCTTC. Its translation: CASSQEPQLPLGDGYTF.

CDR3 sequence reads: CASSRAGGYIGELFF. The CDR3 DNA reads as TGCGCCAGCAGCCGGGCGGGAGGGTATATCGGGGAGCTGTTTTTT. J is TRBJ2-2 and V is TRBV4-1, with 9 bases matching TRBD2. CDR3 length: 15 residues. Trimming took 4 bases from V and 7 from J; bases not matched to a gene: 7. Looked up from germline, CDR1 is MGHRA and CDR2 is YSYEKL.

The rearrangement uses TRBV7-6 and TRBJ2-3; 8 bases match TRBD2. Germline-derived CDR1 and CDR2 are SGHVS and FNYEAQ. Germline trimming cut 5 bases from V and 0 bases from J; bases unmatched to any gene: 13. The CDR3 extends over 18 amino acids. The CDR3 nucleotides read TGTGCCAGCAGCCTCGGACCCCTACTAGCGGCTAGCACAGATACGCAGTATTTT. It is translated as CASSLGPLLAASTDTQYF.

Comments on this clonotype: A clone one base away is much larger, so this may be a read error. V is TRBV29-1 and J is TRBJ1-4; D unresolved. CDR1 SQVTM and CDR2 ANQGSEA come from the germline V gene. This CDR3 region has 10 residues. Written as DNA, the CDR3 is TGCAGCGTCGCTAATGAAAAACTGCTTTTT. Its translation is CSVANEKLLF.

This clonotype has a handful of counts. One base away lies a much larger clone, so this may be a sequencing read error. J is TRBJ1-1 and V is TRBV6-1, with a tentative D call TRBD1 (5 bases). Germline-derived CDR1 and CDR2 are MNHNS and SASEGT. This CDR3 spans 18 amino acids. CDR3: CASSLYDPGTSLRSESFF. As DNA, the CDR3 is TGTGCCAGCAGTCTGTACGACCCCGGGACTTCTCTTAGGTCTGAATCTTTCTTT.

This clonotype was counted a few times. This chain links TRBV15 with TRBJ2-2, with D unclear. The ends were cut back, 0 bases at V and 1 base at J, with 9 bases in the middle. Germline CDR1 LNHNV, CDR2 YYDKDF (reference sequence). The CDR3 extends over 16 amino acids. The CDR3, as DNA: TGTGCCACCAGCAGAGAGGCCGATCGGAACACCGGGGAGCTGTTTTTT. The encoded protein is CATSREADRNTGELFF.

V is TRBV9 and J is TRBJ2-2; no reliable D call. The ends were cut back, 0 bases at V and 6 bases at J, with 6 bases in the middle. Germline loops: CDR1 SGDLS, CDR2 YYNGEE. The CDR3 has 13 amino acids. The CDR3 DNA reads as TGTGCCAGCAGCGTAGTTGAGGCCGGGGAGCTGTTTTTT. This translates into CASSVVEAGELFF.

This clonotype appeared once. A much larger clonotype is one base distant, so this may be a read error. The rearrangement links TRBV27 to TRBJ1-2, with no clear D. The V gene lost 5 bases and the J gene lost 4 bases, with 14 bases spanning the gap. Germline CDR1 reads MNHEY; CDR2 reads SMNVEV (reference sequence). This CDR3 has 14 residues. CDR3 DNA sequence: TGTGCCAGCAGTCCCGGGCCGAACACCTATGGCTACACCTTC. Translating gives CASSPGPNTYGYTF.

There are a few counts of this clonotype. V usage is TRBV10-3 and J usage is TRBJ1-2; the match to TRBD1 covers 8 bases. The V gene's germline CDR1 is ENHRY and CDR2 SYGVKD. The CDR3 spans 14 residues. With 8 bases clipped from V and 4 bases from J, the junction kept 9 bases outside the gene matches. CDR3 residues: CAIRTGGQSYGYTF. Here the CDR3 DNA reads TGTGCCATCCGAACAGGGGGACAGTCCTATGGCTACACCTTC.

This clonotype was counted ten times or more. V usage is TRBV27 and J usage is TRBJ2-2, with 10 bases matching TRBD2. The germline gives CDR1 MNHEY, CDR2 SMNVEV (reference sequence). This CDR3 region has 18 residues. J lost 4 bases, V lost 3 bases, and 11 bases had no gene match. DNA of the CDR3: TGTGCCAGCAGTTTCGAGGGGCTAGCGGGAGTGGGCACCGGGGAGCTGTTTTTT. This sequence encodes CASSFEGLAGVGTGELFF.

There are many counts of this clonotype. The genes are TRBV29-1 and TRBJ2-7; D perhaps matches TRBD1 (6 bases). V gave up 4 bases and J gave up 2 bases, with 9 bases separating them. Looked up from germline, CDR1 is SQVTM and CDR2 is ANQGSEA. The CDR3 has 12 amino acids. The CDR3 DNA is TGCAGCGTTGTGGCAGGGGCCTACGAGCAGTACTTC. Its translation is CSVVAGAYEQYF.

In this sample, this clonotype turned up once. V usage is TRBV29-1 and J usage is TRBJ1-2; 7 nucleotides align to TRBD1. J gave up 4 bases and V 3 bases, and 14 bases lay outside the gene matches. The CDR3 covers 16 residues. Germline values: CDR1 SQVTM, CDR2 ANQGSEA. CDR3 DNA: TGCAGCGTTGATGGGAGACAGGGAGGGGGAGGCTATGGCTACACCTTC. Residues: CSVDGRQGGGGYGYTF. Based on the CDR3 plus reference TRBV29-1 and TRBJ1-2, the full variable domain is SAVISQKPSRDICQRGTSLTIQCQVDSQVTMMFWYRQQPGQSLTLIATANQGSEATYESGFVIDKFPISRPNLTFSTLTVSNMSPEDSSIYLCSVDGRQGGGGYGYTFGSGTRLTVV.